This passage covers 20 T cell receptor beta chains from one sample sequenced in a study of Ad26.COV2.S vaccination and SARS-CoV-2 variants (dated by TCRdb to the early 2020s). The treatment or condition label, as the study defines it: 15 to 20 received Ad26.COV2.S at low or high dose, single or two shots; five or six received placebo; per-sample allocation not given. Repertoires of vaccine and placebo recipients were sequenced from samples taken on day 63 after the first injection. Libraries came from the immunoSEQ multiplex PCR assay. TCRdb took this table from immuneACCESS and kept in-frame rearrangements with V and J called. Such tables lack part of the clones; where checked against another copy, unresolved V genes explain under half of the gap, and the rest is unexplained. The sample contains approximately 300,000 clones, around 81% of them found a single time. Approximately 2% of the sample is taken by the ten largest.

Sequencing was performed on peripheral blood, taken in a trial of Ad26.COV2.S vaccine versus placebo. The receptors shown here come from a person between 18 and 65 years old who received the Ad26.COV2.S COVID-19 vaccine or a placebo.

This clone has just a few counts. J is TRBJ2-2 and V is TRBV6-4, with 10 positions matching TRBD1. This CDR3 has 17 amino acids. Trimming at V came to 3 bases and at J to 4 bases, leaving 8 bases not matched to a gene. From germline, CDR1 is MRHNA and CDR2 SNTAGT. The CDR3 reads CASSEDDRGHGTGELFF. CDR3 bases: TGTGCCAGCAGTGAGGACGACAGGGGGCATGGCACCGGGGAGCTGTTTTTT.

The chain uses TRBV7-3 and TRBJ1-3; D gene ambiguous. Per the germline V gene, CDR1 is SGHTA and CDR2 is FQGTGA. The CDR3 is 16 residues long. V dropped 5 bases and J dropped 0 bases, with 14 bases sitting between them. The CDR3 sequence is CASSAGGATSGNTIYF. The CDR3 DNA is TGTGCCAGCAGCGCTGGTGGAGCTACCTCTGGAAACACCATATATTTT.

The V gene is TRBV3-1 (or the pseudogene TRBV3-2), the J gene TRBJ2-3; 9 bases are shared with TRBD1. The germline V gene encodes CDR1 LGHDT and CDR2 YNNKEL (reference sequence). V shed 3 bases, J shed 6 bases, and the junction held 7 bases outside the gene matches. The CDR3 length is 15 residues. The DNA of the CDR3 is TGTGCCAGCAGCCAGCGGGGACAGGGTTTGGATACGCAGTATTTT. Encoded protein: CASSQRGQGLDTQYF.

The V gene is TRBV24-1, the J gene TRBJ2-3; possibly TRBD1 or TRBD2 for D (5 bases each). This CDR3 region has 16 residues. V was shortened by 9 bases and J by 2 bases, with 20 bases between the two germline ends. Germline CDR1 KGHDR, CDR2 SFDVKD. CDR3 protein: CATRSGPGRYTDTQYF. Written as DNA, the CDR3 is TGTGCCACCCGAAGTGGGCCGGGGCGATACACAGATACGCAGTATTTT.

This chain connects TRBV15 to TRBJ1-5, with 8 bases lining up with TRBD1. The CDR3 is made up of 15 amino acids. CDR1 is LNHNV, CDR2 YYDKDF, per germline (reference sequence). Trimming cost V 4 bases and J 5 bases; bases outside gene matches: 7. The CDR3 spells CATSTRTGPYQPQHF. CDR3 nucleotides: TGTGCCACCAGCACTCGGACAGGGCCCTATCAGCCCCAGCATTTT.

The chain combines TRBV4-1 with TRBJ1-5, with D uncertain. The CDR3 totals 14 residues. Per germline, CDR1 MGHRA and CDR2 YSYEKL. Between the trimmed V and J ends, which lost 3 bases and 6 bases, there was a span of 12 bases. The CDR3 coding sequence is TGCGCCAGCAGCCATGAGGTGTGGGGTCAGCCCCAGCATTTT. Protein sequence: CASSHEVWGQPQHF.

The chain is built from TRBV2 and TRBJ1-1; tentatively, D is TRBD1 (5 bases). Between the trimmed V and J ends, which lost 6 bases and 0 bases, there was a span of 14 bases. The length of the CDR3 is 15 residues. CDR1 and CDR2 (germline): SNHLY, FYNNEI. The CDR3 bases are TGTGCCAGCAGCCACGGAGGGGCCATGAACACTGAAGCTTTCTTT. It translates to CASSHGGAMNTEAFF.

The V call is TRBV6-5, the J call TRBJ2-1; the D gene is possibly TRBD2 (5 bases). The length of the CDR3 is 11 residues. V dropped 6 bases and J dropped 10 bases, with 10 bases sitting between them. Looked up from germline, CDR1 is MNHEY and CDR2 is SVGAGI. CDR3 nucleotide sequence: TGTGCCAGCAGGAGAGGCGGGGAGCAGTTCTTC. Translated: CASRRGGEQFF.

This chain connects TRBV2 to TRBJ2-5, with 11 nucleotides matching TRBD1. CDR1 and CDR2 from the germline V gene are SNHLY and FYNNEI. The CDR3 has 16 amino acids. After removal of 2 bases from V and 5 bases from J, the junction contained 7 bases not matched to a gene. In DNA, the CDR3 is TGTGCCAGCAGTGAATACATCGGACAGGGGGCGGAGACCCAGTACTTC. It specifies CASSEYIGQGAETQYF.

The J gene is TRBJ2-4, the V gene TRBV4-2; D is perhaps TRBD1 or TRBD2 (6 bases each). The germline V and J ends were trimmed by 4 bases and 2 bases, with 12 bases remaining between them. The CDR3 sequence is 15 residues long. CDR1 is LGHNA and CDR2 is YNFKEQ in the germline V gene. CDR3 loop: CASSPQGGTKNIQYF. The CDR3 region has the DNA TGTGCCAGCAGCCCACAGGGAGGAACCAAAAACATTCAGTACTTC.

V and J are TRBV6-6 and TRBJ1-2; the D is unclear. The V and J ends lost 2 bases and 2 bases respectively, with 9 bases between them. Germline assignment: CDR1 MNHNY and CDR2 SVGAGI (reference sequence). The CDR3 length is 14 residues. The CDR3 nucleotides are TGTGCCAGCAGTTACGGGAGGGAAAACTATGGCTACACCTTC. It encodes CASSYGRENYGYTF.

This clone was seen once. The V gene is TRBV28, the J gene TRBJ1-1; TRBD1 is a possible D gene (5 bases). The CDR3 spans 16 residues. Germline CDR1 MDHEN, CDR2 SYDVKM. Trimming stripped 7 bases from V and 3 bases from J, with 21 bases between. The CDR3 is CASTISGGSAHTEAFF. The CDR3 region has the DNA TGTGCCAGCACCATTAGTGGGGGATCTGCTCACACTGAAGCTTTCTTT.

The CDR3 here is CASSLEPWDRSYEQYF. The CDR3 region has the DNA TGTGCCAGCAGCTTAGAACCTTGGGACAGATCCTACGAGCAGTACTTC. The chain has TRBV7-6 and TRBJ2-7; 7 positions match TRBD1. Germline CDR1 reads SGHVS; CDR2 reads FNYEAQ. This CDR3 contains 16 residues. Germline trimming cut 1 base from V and 1 base from J; bases unmatched to any gene: 7.

This clone was observed a few times. The V and J genes are TRBV28 and TRBJ1-1; the D gene is possibly TRBD1 (5 bases). Germline V gene sequence: CDR1 MDHEN, CDR2 SYDVKM. This CDR3 is built from 16 residues. The V end lost 3 bases, the J end lost 0 bases, and 14 bases lay between the germline ends. In DNA, the CDR3 is TGTGCCAGCAGTTTGGGTGTGGGGGACTTGAACACTGAAGCTTTCTTT. Translation gives CASSLGVGDLNTEAFF. The full variable domain, its missing parts supplied by reference TRBV28 and TRBJ1-1, is DVKVTQSSRYLVKRTGEKVFLECVQDMDHENMFWYRQDPGLGLRLIYFSYDVKMKEKGDIPEGYSVSREKKERFSLILESASTNQTSMYLCASSLGVGDLNTEAFFGQGTRLTVV.

The chain links TRBV19 to TRBJ1-3; no clear D. The germline V gene encodes CDR1 LNHDA and CDR2 SQIVND (reference sequence). The CDR3 totals 16 residues. Deletions cut 2 bases from V and 3 bases from J, with 14 bases between. The CDR3 DNA sequence: TGTGCCAGTAGTATACTAATGGACCTGTTTGGAAACACCATATATTTT. This encodes CASSILMDLFGNTIYF.

CDR3 amino acids: CASSLRGDSYNEQFF. Written as DNA, the CDR3 is TGTGCCAGCAGTCTCCGGGGGGACTCCTACAATGAGCAGTTCTTC. The rearrangement links TRBV5-5 to TRBJ2-1, with 7 positions matching TRBD2. V lost 5 bases, J lost 0 bases, and 5 bases stayed unmatched. Germline V gene lookup returns CDR1 SGHKS and CDR2 YYEKEE (reference sequence). This CDR3 is built from 15 residues.

The chain couples TRBV24-1 to TRBJ1-1; TRBD1 might be the D (6 bases). Germline lookup yields CDR1 KGHDR and CDR2 SFDVKD. CDR3 size: 14 residues. V was clipped by 2 bases and J by 10 bases, with 16 bases between them. CDR3 sequence reads: CATSDSSGVGRAFF. CDR3 in DNA: TGTGCCACCAGTGATTCTTCAGGGGTGGGTCGAGCTTTCTTT.

V and J are TRBV5-1 and TRBJ2-2; either TRBD1 or TRBD2 may fit D (6 bases each). Germline values: CDR1 SGHRS, CDR2 YFSETQ. This CDR3 is built from 16 residues. V dropped 2 bases and J dropped 4 bases, with 15 bases sitting between them. The CDR3 region has the DNA TGCGCCAGCAGCTTCGGGGGCGGACAAGTCACCGGGGAGCTGTTTTTT. As protein: CASSFGGGQVTGELFF.

V is TRBV7-6 and J is TRBJ2-3; 7 nucleotides match TRBD2. Germline lookup yields CDR1 SGHVS and CDR2 FNYEAQ. This CDR3 region has 15 residues. V trimming: 4 bases; J trimming: 0 bases; junction bases outside the gene matches: 4. CDR3 coding DNA: TGTGCCAGCAGCTGGCTAGCGGCTAGCACAGATACGCAGTATTTT. Translating it yields CASSWLAASTDTQYF.

In its sample, this clone was seen once. The V and J genes are TRBV4-1 and TRBJ2-2, with a tentative D call TRBD2 (6 bases). Germline CDR1 reads MGHRA; CDR2 reads YSYEKL. This CDR3 has 18 residues. V lost 2 bases and J 0 bases, leaving 16 bases between the germline ends. The CDR3 protein is CASSQLSGGFANTGELFF. In nucleotides, the CDR3 is TGCGCCAGCAGCCAATTGTCTGGAGGGTTCGCGAACACCGGGGAGCTGTTTTTT.